The 28 T cell receptor beta chains presented below share a single source sample, sequenced in a study of blood T cell repertoires in COVID-19. Assay: immunoSEQ multiplex PCR; the TCRdb copy retains only in-frame clones and omits some. In the table there are hundreds of thousands of clones, just under 85% of which are singletons. The source material was peripheral blood. The origin of the receptors is a woman aged 50 to 60 with active or convalescent COVID-19.

The CDR3 loop is CASSLGLANREQYF. The CDR3 region has the DNA TGTGCCAGCAGCTTGGGGCTGGCCAACAGGGAGCAGTACTTC. The chain joins TRBV5-4 to TRBJ2-7; tentatively, D is TRBD1 (5 bases). The CDR3 sequence is 14 residues long. V was cut by 0 bases and J by 7 bases, with 14 bases left in between. The germline V gene has CDR1 SGHNT and CDR2 YYREEE (reference sequence).

CDR3 bases: TGTGCCAGCAGCCCCCGGACTAGCGGGAATGCCGGGGAGCTGTTTTTT. Encoded protein: CASSPRTSGNAGELFF. This sequence joins TRBV7-2 and TRBJ2-2; 12 nucleotides agree with TRBD2. The CDR3 extends over 16 amino acids. V lost 5 bases and J lost 6; bases outside the gene matches: 7. Germline lookup yields CDR1 SGHTA and CDR2 FQGNSA.

The gene calls are TRBV2 and TRBJ1-4; 9 nucleotides agree with TRBD1. The CDR3 loop spans 14 amino acids. Trimming at V came to 7 bases and at J to 7 bases, leaving 7 bases not matched to a gene. The germline V gene encodes CDR1 SNHLY and CDR2 FYNNEI. CDR3 loop: CASTVDRGGEKLFF. Here the CDR3 DNA reads TGTGCCAGCACCGTGGACAGGGGAGGTGAAAAACTGTTTTTT.

This clone was counted a few times. The chain uses TRBV6-6 and TRBJ1-2, with 7 bases that match TRBD1. Germline assignment: CDR1 MNHNY and CDR2 SVGAGI (reference sequence). J was trimmed by 0 bases and V by 8 bases; bases with no gene match: 9. The CDR3 has 15 residues. CDR3 DNA sequence: TGTGCCAGCCTAGCCACCGGACAGGCTAACTATGGCTACACCTTC. Translated, it gives CASLATGQANYGYTF.

The V call is TRBV7-9, the J call TRBJ1-1; weak D call: TRBD1 (5 bases). CDR1 is SEHNR and CDR2 is FQNEAQ in the germline V gene (reference sequence). The V gene lost 2 bases and the J gene lost 4 bases, with 17 bases spanning the gap. The CDR3 has 16 amino acids. CDR3 coding DNA: TGTGCCAGCAGCTTAAGGGGCCCCCTGGGGGGCACTGAAGCTTTCTTT. This translates into CASSLRGPLGGTEAFF.

This clone has only a few counts. The J gene is TRBJ1-5, the V gene TRBV7-9; 7 bases map to TRBD1. Per germline, CDR1 SEHNR and CDR2 FQNEAQ (reference sequence). The CDR3 totals 13 residues. The V segment lost 6 bases and the J segment 7 bases; nucleotides outside the gene matches: 6. In DNA form, the CDR3 reads TGTGCCAGCAGTCTGCAGGGGGGACAGCCCCAGCATTTT. Protein sequence: CASSLQGGQPQHF.

This sequence joins TRBV30 and TRBJ1-2, with D tentatively TRBD1 (5 bases). This CDR3 has 13 amino acids. V gave up 3 bases and J gave up 7 bases, with 15 bases separating them. CDR1 is GTSNPN, CDR2 SVGIG, per germline (reference sequence). Here the CDR3 reads CAWSPGEGAGYTF. CDR3 nucleotide sequence: TGTGCCTGGAGCCCGGGGGAAGGGGCTGGCTACACCTTC.

The chain joins TRBV7-8 to TRBJ2-2; D might be TRBD2 (6 bases). The V end was cut by 1 base, the J end by 3 bases, with 12 bases between. Germline-derived CDR1 and CDR2 are SGHVS and FQNEAQ. The CDR3 runs 16 residues. CDR3 DNA: TGTGCCAGCAGCTTAGGGGCGGGGAAGTACACCGGGGAGCTGTTTTTT. Translated, it gives CASSLGAGKYTGELFF.

This clone was counted between two and nine times. The chain combines TRBV15 with TRBJ1-1; perhaps TRBD1 as D (6 bases). V gave up 7 bases and J gave up 5 bases, with 14 bases separating them. The CDR3 length is 13 residues. Germline V gene sequence: CDR1 LNHNV, CDR2 YYDKDF (reference sequence). CDR3: CATTPGEGTEAFF. DNA of the CDR3: TGTGCCACCACCCCAGGGGAAGGAACTGAAGCTTTCTTT.

Here the CDR3 reads CASSPSLAGGYEQFF. In DNA form, the CDR3 reads TGTGCCAGCAGCCCATCACTAGCGGGAGGCTATGAGCAGTTCTTC. V gene TRBV7-2 combines with J gene TRBJ2-1, with 12 positions matching TRBD2. With V trimmed by 5 bases and J by 8 bases, 7 bases remained unmatched. Germline lookup yields CDR1 SGHTA and CDR2 FQGNSA. The CDR3 has 15 residues. The whole variable domain, remainder taken from reference TRBV7-2 and TRBJ2-1, is GAGVSQSPSNKVTEKGKDVELRCDPISGHTALYWYRQSLGQGLEFLIYFQGNSAPDKSGLPSDRFSAERTGGSVSTLTIQRTQQEDSAVYLCASSPSLAGGYEQFFGPGTRLTVL.

The rearrangement links TRBV27 to TRBJ2-1, with 11 bases identical to TRBD1. Germline lookup yields CDR1 MNHEY and CDR2 SMNVEV (reference sequence). The CDR3 is made up of 14 amino acids. J gave up 9 bases and V 1 base, and 2 bases lay outside the gene matches. The CDR3 bases are TGTGCCAGCAGTTTATTGGGACAGGGGGGTGAGCAGTTCTTC. Translating gives CASSLLGQGGEQFF.

The chain uses TRBV5-1 and TRBJ2-1, with a possible D match to TRBD1 (5 bases). The V end was cut by 2 bases, the J end by 3 bases, with 12 bases between. Germline assignment: CDR1 SGHRS and CDR2 YFSETQ. CDR3 length: 15 amino acids. The CDR3 DNA is TGCGCCAGCAGCTTAACTACAGGAAACTACAATGAGCAGTTCTTC. Protein: CASSLTTGNYNEQFF.

J is TRBJ1-3 and V is TRBV28; D might be TRBD1 (5 bases). V dropped 5 bases and J dropped 0 bases, with 14 bases sitting between them. In germline, CDR1 is MDHEN, CDR2 SYDVKM. The CDR3 runs to 16 residues. CDR3 sequence (DNA): TGTGCCAGCAGTCCGCCCGGGAGGGGCTCTGGAAACACCATATATTTT. It yields the protein CASSPPGRGSGNTIYF.

The rearrangement joins TRBV7-9 to TRBJ2-1; the D gene is possibly TRBD2 (6 bases). Per the germline V gene, CDR1 is SEHNR and CDR2 is FQNEAQ (reference sequence). V lost 2 bases to trimming and J lost 3 bases, with 8 bases between them. The CDR3 has 14 residues. As DNA, the CDR3 is TGTGCCAGCAGCTTACGGGAGCTCTACAATGAGCAGTTCTTC. It codes for CASSLRELYNEQFF.

V gene TRBV11-1 combines with J gene TRBJ1-1; D perhaps matches TRBD1 (5 bases). Germline V gives CDR1 SGHAT, CDR2 FQDESV (reference sequence). The CDR3 spans 15 residues. The V end was cut by 2 bases, the J end by 0 bases, with 10 bases between. The CDR3 DNA reads TGTGCCAGCAGCTTAAATGGCAGGGTGAACACTGAAGCTTTCTTT. Residues: CASSLNGRVNTEAFF.

This rearrangement joins TRBV2 to TRBJ2-3; D is perhaps TRBD2 (5 bases). V was trimmed by 6 bases and J by 2 bases, leaving 18 bases between them. The CDR3 has 16 amino acids. Germline CDR1 SNHLY, CDR2 FYNNEI. CDR3 sequence: CASRKGRVHNTDTQYF. The CDR3 bases are TGTGCCAGCAGGAAAGGGCGGGTCCACAACACAGATACGCAGTATTTT.

J is TRBJ2-1 and V is TRBV9; 8 positions match TRBD2. The V and J ends lost 4 bases and 7 bases, in that order; junction bases with no gene match: 13. Germline CDR1 SGDLS, CDR2 YYNGEE. This CDR3 has 16 residues. The CDR3 spells CASSPTLTGTSNEQFF. CDR3 nucleotides: TGTGCCAGCAGCCCAACATTAACCGGGACTAGTAATGAGCAGTTCTTC. Full variable domain (remainder filled in from reference TRBV9 and TRBJ2-1): DSGVTQTPKHLITATGQRVTLRCSPRSGDLSVYWYQQSLDQGLQFLIQYYNGEERAKGNILERFSAQQFPDLHSELNLSSLELGDSALYFCASSPTLTGTSNEQFFGPGTRLTVL.

The V call is TRBV27, the J call TRBJ2-1; 10 positions agree with TRBD2. The germline CDR1 and CDR2 sequences are MNHEY and SMNVEV (reference sequence). The CDR3 is made up of 17 amino acids. Trimming removed 8 bases from V and 0 bases from J; junction bases left unmatched: 10. CDR3 sequence reads: CASYPLAGVGSYNEQFF. The CDR3 DNA sequence: TGTGCCAGCTACCCCCTAGCGGGAGTGGGCTCCTACAATGAGCAGTTCTTC.

The V and J genes are TRBV29-1 and TRBJ2-5; TRBD1 might be the D (6 bases). The CDR3 is made up of 12 amino acids. With 0 bases removed from V and 4 bases from J, the gap between germline ends came to 6 bases. In germline, CDR1 is SQVTM, CDR2 ANQGSEA. The chain's CDR3 is CSVEDRGETQYF. As DNA, the CDR3 is TGCAGCGTTGAAGACAGGGGAGAGACCCAGTACTTC.

The rearrangement uses TRBV5-1 and TRBJ1-2; a possible D gene is TRBD1 (5 bases). The CDR3 consists of 14 residues. V was clipped by 5 bases and J by 0 bases, with 11 bases between them. The germline gives CDR1 SGHRS, CDR2 YFSETQ. CDR3 sequence reads: CASRQDEANYGYTF. The CDR3 bases are TGCGCCAGCAGACAGGACGAAGCTAACTATGGCTACACCTTC.

The chain has TRBV7-2 and TRBJ1-2; a possible D gene is TRBD1 (5 bases). The CDR3 has 15 residues. The V gene's germline CDR1 is SGHTA and CDR2 FQGNSA. Trimming removed 7 bases from V and 0 bases from J, with 15 bases in between. The CDR3 loop reads CASTPGGGANYGYTF. The CDR3 region has the DNA TGTGCCAGCACCCCGGGGGGGGGAGCTAACTATGGCTACACCTTC.

This chain joins TRBV5-5 and TRBJ2-1; D is possibly TRBD1 (6 bases). V was shortened by 4 bases and J by 7 bases, with 15 bases between the two germline ends. This CDR3 contains 14 residues. Germline assignment: CDR1 SGHKS and CDR2 YYEKEE (reference sequence). CDR3 sequence reads: CASSDRDINNEQFF. CDR3 sequence (DNA): TGTGCCAGCAGCGACCGGGACATTAATAATGAGCAGTTCTTC.

The chain employs TRBV5-4 and TRBJ1-1, with 8 bases lining up with TRBD1. The CDR3 spans 13 residues. CDR1 SGHNT and CDR2 YYREEE come from the germline V gene (reference sequence). With V trimmed by 4 bases and J by 9 bases, 8 bases remained unmatched. The chain's CDR3 is CASSNPDRGQAFF. The CDR3 DNA sequence: TGTGCCAGCAGCAATCCAGACAGGGGCCAAGCTTTCTTT.

This chain's CDR3 is CASSLAGTSGSYNEQFF. Written as DNA, the CDR3 is TGCGCCAGCAGCTTGGCCGGGACTAGCGGCTCCTACAATGAGCAGTTCTTC. The gene calls are TRBV5-1 and TRBJ2-1, with 11 nucleotides matching TRBD2. V lost 0 bases and J lost 0; bases outside the gene matches: 2. This CDR3 region has 17 residues. Germline V CDR1 and CDR2: SGHRS, YFSETQ.

The rearrangement links TRBV3-1 (or the pseudogene TRBV3-2) to TRBJ1-1, with a weak D call TRBD1 (6 bases). The germline V gene has CDR1 LGHDT and CDR2 YNNKEL (reference sequence). The CDR3 is 15 amino acids. Trimming removed 6 bases at V and 1 base at J, with 15 bases between. The CDR3 loop reads CASRNTGGRNTEAFF. The CDR3 DNA is TGTGCCAGCAGAAATACGGGGGGGCGGAACACTGAAGCTTTCTTT.

This chain links TRBV6-5 with TRBJ1-5; possibly TRBD1 for D (6 bases). The CDR3 spans 14 residues. The germline V and J ends were trimmed by 2 bases and 3 bases, with 8 bases remaining between them. The V gene's germline CDR1 is MNHEY and CDR2 SVGAGI. CDR3 coding DNA: TGTGCCAGCAGTTACGCAGGGGTCAATCAGCCCCAGCATTTT. It encodes CASSYAGVNQPQHF.

The rearrangement links TRBV5-1 to TRBJ2-3; 10 positions match TRBD2. CDR3 length: 15 amino acids. Germline V gene data show CDR1 as SGHRS and CDR2 as YFSETQ. V lost 2 bases to trimming and J lost 4 bases; unmatched junction nucleotides: 4. CDR3 loop: CASSFTSGNPDTQYF. CDR3 sequence (DNA): TGCGCCAGCAGCTTCACTAGCGGGAATCCAGATACGCAGTATTTT. Combining the CDR3 with reference TRBV5-1 and TRBJ2-3 gives the whole variable domain KAGVTQTPRYLIKTRGQQVTLSCSPISGHRSVSWYQQTPGQGLQFLFEYFSETQRNKGNFPGRFSGRQFSNSRSEMNVSTLELGDSALYLCASSFTSGNPDTQYFGPGTRLTVL.

This chain uses TRBV6-4 with TRBJ1-5, with TRBD1 matching over 7 bases. The CDR3 is 19 residues long. Trimming cost V 0 bases and J 0 bases; bases outside gene matches: 11. The germline gives CDR1 MRHNA, CDR2 SNTAGT. The CDR3 protein is CASSDSRQVDRDSNQPQHF. In DNA, the CDR3 is TGTGCCAGCAGTGACTCGAGACAAGTTGACAGGGATAGCAATCAGCCCCAGCATTTT.